The rows below give T cell receptor beta chains drawn from one sample of a study of OX40 agonist ivuxolimab in advanced cancers. The data were produced by immunoSEQ multiplex PCR, yet TCRdb's version contains in-frame clones alone and is incomplete. The table lists over 25,000 clones, 70% to 85% of them singletons. The specimen comprised CD4+ or CD8+ T cells sorted from blood, sampled in a trial of the OX40 agonist ivuxolimab. These TCRs come from an adult with an advanced solid tumor such as melanoma, head and neck, liver or kidney cancer. CDR3s include the opening cysteine and the closing phenylalanine or tryptophan. The order of the fields is J gene, V gene, D gene, clone size, CDR3 DNA, CDR3 protein. A D gene is named only where the DNA matches it firmly. Not all rows give a size; the values are once, few, many and, for expanded clones, a class.

>TRBJ1-1|TRBV28|.|.
TGTGCCAGCTCCGAGGAGGCCTACACTGAAGCTTTCTTT
CASSEEAYTEAFF
>TRBJ1-6|TRBV10-1|.|.
TGCGCCAGCACTCCCGACAGGAATGAGGATTCACCCCTCCACTTT
CASTPDRNEDSPLHF
>TRBJ1-2|TRBV4-1|TRBD1|many
TGCGCCAGCAGCCAAGAGACAGGGGGGAGTTACGGCTACACCTTC
CASSQETGGSYGYTF
>TRBJ2-2|TRBV7-9|.|.
TGTGCCAGCAGCTTAGTAGGGTGGGGCAACACCGGGGAGCTGTTTTTT
CASSLVGWGNTGELFF
>TRBJ2-7|TRBV4-1|.|.
TGCGCCAGCAGCCAAGTGCATAGAGGGGTCTACGAGCAGTACTTC
CASSQVHRGVYEQYF
>TRBJ2-1|TRBV10-3|TRBD2|medium-sized
TGTGCCATCAGTGACCCCGGACTAGACTACAATGAGCAGTTCTTC
CAISDPGLDYNEQFF
>TRBJ2-1|TRBV28|.|.
TGTGCCAGCAGTTCCAGGGCAAACTCCTACAATGAGCAGTTCTTC
CASSSRANSYNEQFF
>TRBJ1-5|TRBV28|.|.
TGTGCCAGCACCTACTGGAGAGGGCCTTATCAGCCCCAGCATTTT
CASTYWRGPYQPQHF
>TRBJ2-5|TRBV11-2|.|.
TGTGCCAGCAGCCGGTTGTGGGTGTTTAAACAAGAGACCCAGTACTTC
CASSRLWVFKQETQYF
>TRBJ1-2|TRBV9|TRBD1|many
TGTGCCAGCCACGGAGGGGTCAGGGGGCTAGGAGGCTACACCTTC
CASHGGVRGLGGYTF
>TRBJ2-1|TRBV7-2|.|.
TGTGCCAGCAGCCTTGGGGCCCGACTAGTGGGAGACGAGCAGTTCTTC
CASSLGARLVGDEQFF
>TRBJ2-7|TRBV7-9|.|few
TGTGCCAGCAGCACCATTAGCTCCTACGAGCAGTACTTC
CASSTISSYEQYF
>TRBJ1-2|TRBV2|.|once
TGTGCCAGCTTACGGAACAGCTATGGCTACACCTTC
CASLRNSYGYTF
>TRBJ2-3|TRBV10-3|.|.
TGTGCCATCACCGAGGGGGAGGGCCTGACAGATACGCAGTATTTT
CAITEGEGLTDTQYF
>TRBJ2-5|TRBV18|TRBD1|.
TGTGCCAGCTCACCATGGGGACAGAGTCTTAAAGAGACCCAGTACTTC
CASSPWGQSLKETQYF
>TRBJ1-2|TRBV7-9|.|.
TGTGCCAGCAGCTTATCGGTGGGGCGCCTCGATGGCTACACCTTC
CASSLSVGRLDGYTF
>TRBJ2-1|TRBV2|.|.
TGTGCCAGCAGTGAATGGGCTTACAATGAGCAGTTCTTC
CASSEWAYNEQFF
>TRBJ2-1|TRBV30|.|.
TGTGCCTGGAGTGTAGGAGGACGGGATGAGCAGTTCTTC
CAWSVGGRDEQFF
>TRBJ1-2|TRBV28|.|.
TGTGCCAGCAGTTTATCGCATTTTGGGGATGGCTACACCTTC
CASSLSHFGDGYTF
>TRBJ1-5|TRBV9|TRBD1|.
TGTGCCAGCAGCCCTGGGGCAGGGGGAAGCAATCAGCCCCAGCATTTT
CASSPGAGGSNQPQHF
>TRBJ2-7|TRBV7-2|.|.
TGTGCCAGCAGCCCGACCCGGAGGGAGCAGTACTTC
CASSPTRREQYF
>TRBJ2-1|TRBV5-6|.|.
TGTGCCAGCAGCTCAATCCCCAATGAGCAGTTCTTC
CASSSIPNEQFF
>TRBJ2-7|TRBV4-1|TRBD1|.
TGCGCCAGTACAGCTGGGACAGGGTACTCCTACGAGCAGTACTTC
CASTAGTGYSYEQYF
>TRBJ1-5|TRBV6-6|.|.
TGTGCCAGCAGTTACTCGGGTCAGCCCCAGCATTTT
CASSYSGQPQHF
>TRBJ1-1|TRBV19|.|.
TGTGCCAGTAGTATTGGCCCGGGGGAGGGCACTGAAGCTTTCTTT
CASSIGPGEGTEAFF
>TRBJ1-5|TRBV19|.|few
TGTGCCAGTAGTACAGGGGACCCGGGATATGTGGAGCCCCAGCATTTT
CASSTGDPGYVEPQHF
>TRBJ2-7|TRBV30|TRBD1|.
TGTGCCTGGAGCGGCATACAGGGGCGTCCCTACGAGCAGTACTTC
CAWSGIQGRPYEQYF
>TRBJ1-2|TRBV13|.|.
TGTGCCAGCAGCTTAATAGACTACTATGGCTACACCTTC
CASSLIDYYGYTF
>TRBJ2-4|TRBV2|TRBD2|.
TGTGCCAGCATCCCGGGCGGGGGGATGGACATTCAGTACTTC
CASIPGGGMDIQYF
>TRBJ2-5|TRBV13|TRBD1|.
TGTGCCAGCAGCGTGACCGGGACAGCAAGAGAAGAGACCCAGTACTTC
CASSVTGTAREETQYF
>TRBJ2-7|TRBV2|TRBD1|.
TGTGCCAGCAGCGATTCGACAGGGCCCTACGAGCAGTACTTC
CASSDSTGPYEQYF
>TRBJ2-3|TRBV11-2|.|.
TGTGCCAGCAGCCCCGGGGTGGGCCTCACAGATACGCAGTATTTT
CASSPGVGLTDTQYF
>TRBJ1-1|TRBV4-2|TRBD1|.
TGTGCCAGCAGCCCCAGGGGGCGCGGGTCGAGCACTGAAGCTTTCTTT
CASSPRGRGSSTEAFF
>TRBJ2-3|TRBV7-8|TRBD2|.
TGTGCCAGCAGAGGGACTAGCGGGGGGGCAGATACGCAGTATTTT
CASRGTSGGADTQYF
>TRBJ2-7|TRBV2|.|.
TGTGCCAGCAGTGAAAGGGAAACGCACTACGAGCAGTACTTC
CASSERETHYEQYF
>TRBJ1-2|TRBV19|.|many
TGTGCCAGTAGTACCGGGACCGGATATGGCTACACCTTC
CASSTGTGYGYTF
>TRBJ2-7|TRBV13|TRBD2|.
TGTGCCAGCAGCCCTTTACCGGGACTAGCTCCCTACGAGCAGTACTTC
CASSPLPGLAPYEQYF
>TRBJ1-5|TRBV10-2|.|.
TGCGCCAGCAGAGAAAACACAGACAGCTACAATCAGCCCCAGCATTTT
CASRENTDSYNQPQHF
>TRBJ1-5|TRBV5-1|.|.
TGCGCCAGCAGCTTGGATGGAAATCAGCCCCAGCATTTT
CASSLDGNQPQHF
>TRBJ1-2|TRBV5-6|.|.
TGTGCCAGCAGCGTTGGAGGGTTGTACTATGGCTACACCTTC
CASSVGGLYYGYTF
>TRBJ2-3|TRBV9|TRBD2|once
TGTGCCAGCAGCGTTGGGACTAGCGGTAACACAGATACGCAGTATTTT
CASSVGTSGNTDTQYF
>TRBJ2-1|TRBV4-1|.|.
TGCGCCAGCAGCACGGTAGGGAAGAGTGAGCAGTTCTTC
CASSTVGKSEQFF
>TRBJ2-3|TRBV5-1|TRBD1|.
TGCGCCAGCAGCCCGGGGACAGGGGGCAACACAGATACGCAGTATTTT
CASSPGTGGNTDTQYF
>TRBJ1-2|TRBV5-6|.|few
TGTGCCAGCAGCGGGACGATATTTAGGGACGGCAGTTTCAACTATGGCTACACCTTC
CASSGTIFRDGSFNYGYTF
>TRBJ1-1|TRBV2|.|.
TGTGCCAGCAGTGAAGCCTGGCGTGAAGCTTTCTTT
CASSEAWREAFF
>TRBJ2-5|TRBV4-1|TRBD2|few
TGCGCCAGCAGCCCCCGAGGGGCGGGAGTTTCGGAGGTCCAAGAGACCCAGTACTTC
CASSPRGAGVSEVQETQYF